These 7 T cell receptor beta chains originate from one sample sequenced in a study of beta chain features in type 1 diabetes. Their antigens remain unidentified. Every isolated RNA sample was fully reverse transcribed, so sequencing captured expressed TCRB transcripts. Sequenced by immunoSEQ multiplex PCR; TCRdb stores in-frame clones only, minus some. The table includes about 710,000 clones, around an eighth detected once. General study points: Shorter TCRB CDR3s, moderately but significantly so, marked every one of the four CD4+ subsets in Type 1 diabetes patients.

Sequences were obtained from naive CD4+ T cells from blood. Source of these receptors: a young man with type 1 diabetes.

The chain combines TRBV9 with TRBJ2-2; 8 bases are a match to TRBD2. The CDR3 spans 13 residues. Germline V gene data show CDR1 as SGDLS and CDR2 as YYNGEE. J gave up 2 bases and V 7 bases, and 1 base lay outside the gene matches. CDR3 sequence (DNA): TGTGCCAGCGGGACTAGAAACACCGGGGAGCTGTTTTTT. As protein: CASGTRNTGELFF.

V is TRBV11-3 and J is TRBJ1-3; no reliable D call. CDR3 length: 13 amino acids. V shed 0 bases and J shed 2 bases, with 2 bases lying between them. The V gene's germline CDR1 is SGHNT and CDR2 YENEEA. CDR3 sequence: CASSLEAGNTIYF. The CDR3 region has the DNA TGTGCCAGCAGCTTAGAGGCTGGAAACACCATATATTTT.

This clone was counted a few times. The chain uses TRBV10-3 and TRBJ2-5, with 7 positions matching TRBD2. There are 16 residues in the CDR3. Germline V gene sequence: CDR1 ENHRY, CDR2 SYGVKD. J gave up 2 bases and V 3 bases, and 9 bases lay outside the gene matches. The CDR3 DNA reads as TGTGCCATCAGTGAAATGGCAGGGAGGGAGCAAGAGACCCAGTACTTC. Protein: CAISEMAGREQETQYF.

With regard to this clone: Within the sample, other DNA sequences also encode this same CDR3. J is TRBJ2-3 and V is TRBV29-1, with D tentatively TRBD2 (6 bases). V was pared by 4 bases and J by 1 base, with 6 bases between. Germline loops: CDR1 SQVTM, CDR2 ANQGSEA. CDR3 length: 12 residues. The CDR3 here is CSVASGTDTQYF. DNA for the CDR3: TGCAGCGTTGCTAGCGGCACAGATACGCAGTATTTT.

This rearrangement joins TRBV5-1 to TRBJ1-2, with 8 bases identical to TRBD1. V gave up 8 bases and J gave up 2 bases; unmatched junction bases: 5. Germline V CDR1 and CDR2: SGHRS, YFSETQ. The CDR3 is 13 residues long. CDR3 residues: CASHQGANYGYTF. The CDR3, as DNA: TGCGCCAGTCATCAGGGGGCGAACTATGGCTACACCTTC.

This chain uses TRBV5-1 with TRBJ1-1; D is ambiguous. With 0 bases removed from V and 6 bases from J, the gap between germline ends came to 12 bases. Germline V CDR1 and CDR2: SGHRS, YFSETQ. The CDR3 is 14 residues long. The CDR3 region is CASSLGQPRAEAFF. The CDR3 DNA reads TGCGCCAGCAGCTTGGGGCAGCCGAGGGCTGAAGCTTTCTTT.

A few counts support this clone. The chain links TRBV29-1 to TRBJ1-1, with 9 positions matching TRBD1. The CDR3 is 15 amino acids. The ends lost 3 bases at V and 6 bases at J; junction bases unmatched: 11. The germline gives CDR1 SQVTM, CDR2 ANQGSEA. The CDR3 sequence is CSVDPGTGKLSEAFF. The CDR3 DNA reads TGCAGCGTTGACCCTGGGACAGGGAAACTATCTGAAGCTTTCTTT. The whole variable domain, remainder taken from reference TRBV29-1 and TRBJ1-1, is SAVISQKPSRDICQRGTSLTIQCQVDSQVTMMFWYRQQPGQSLTLIATANQGSEATYESGFVIDKFPISRPNLTFSTLTVSNMSPEDSSIYLCSVDPGTGKLSEAFFGQGTRLTVV.